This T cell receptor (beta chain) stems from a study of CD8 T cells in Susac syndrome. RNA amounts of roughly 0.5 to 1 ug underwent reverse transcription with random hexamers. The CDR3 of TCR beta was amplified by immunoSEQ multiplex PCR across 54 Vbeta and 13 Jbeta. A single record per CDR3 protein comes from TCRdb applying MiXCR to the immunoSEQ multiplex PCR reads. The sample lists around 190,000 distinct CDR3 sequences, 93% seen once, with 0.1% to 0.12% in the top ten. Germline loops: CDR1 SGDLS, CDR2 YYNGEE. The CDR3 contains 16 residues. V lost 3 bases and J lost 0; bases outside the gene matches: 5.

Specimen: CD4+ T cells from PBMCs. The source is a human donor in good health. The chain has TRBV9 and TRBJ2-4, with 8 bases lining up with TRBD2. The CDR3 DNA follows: TGTGCCAGCAGCGGCACTAGCGGATTAGCCAAAAACATTCAGTACTTC. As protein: CASSGTSGLAKNIQYF.